These 30 T cell receptor beta chains were all obtained from the same sample, sequenced in a study of OX40 agonist ivuxolimab in advanced cancers. Measured with immunoSEQ multiplex PCR; TCRdb has only the in-frame clones, and not every one. This table holds 30,000 to 45,000 clones, around 82% found once. The material sequenced was CD4+ or CD8+ T cells sorted from blood, taken in a trial of the OX40 agonist ivuxolimab. The source is an adult with an advanced solid tumor such as melanoma, head and neck, liver or kidney cancer.

The rearrangement links TRBV27 to TRBJ2-3; perhaps TRBD2 as D (5 bases). V was clipped by 1 base and J by 11 bases, with 16 bases between them. The CDR3 contains 14 residues. Germline V lookup: CDR1 MNHEY, CDR2 SMNVEV (reference sequence). In DNA form, the CDR3 reads TGTGCCAGCAGTTTATACCATAATGGGGAGAGGCAGTATTTT. It is translated as CASSLYHNGERQYF.

The chain combines TRBV5-5 with TRBJ1-5; the D is unclear. The V end lost 2 bases, the J end lost 8 bases, and 8 bases lay between the germline ends. Germline CDR1 SGHKS, CDR2 YYEKEE (reference sequence). The CDR3 contains 12 residues. The CDR3 DNA is TGTGCCAGCAGCTTTTCCGGAGAGCCCCAGCATTTT. This encodes CASSFSGEPQHF.

This chain joins TRBV9 and TRBJ2-7, with 7 bases identical to TRBD1. Germline V gives CDR1 SGDLS, CDR2 YYNGEE. V lost 4 bases and J lost 0; bases outside the gene matches: 4. The CDR3 covers 14 residues. The chain's CDR3 is CASSPGQPSYEQYF. The CDR3 DNA is TGTGCCAGCAGCCCGGGACAGCCCTCCTACGAGCAGTACTTC.

The genes are TRBV5-1 and TRBJ2-5; D is unclear. CDR1 SGHRS and CDR2 YFSETQ come from the germline V gene. Trimming removed 3 bases at V and 5 bases at J, with 14 bases between. The CDR3 extends over 14 amino acids. In DNA, the CDR3 is TGCGCCAGCAGCTCCGCCGTACACAAGGAGACCCAGTACTTC. Residues: CASSSAVHKETQYF.

DNA of the CDR3: TGTGCCAGCAGCTTAAGGAGGGGCTACAGTGAAGCTTTCTTT. Translated: CASSLRRGYSEAFF. This chain connects TRBV7-2 to TRBJ1-1, with D perhaps TRBD1 (5 bases). Trimming stripped 2 bases from V and 7 bases from J, with 14 bases between. Germline CDR1 reads SGHTA; CDR2 reads FQGNSA. The CDR3 is 14 amino acids.

The chain links TRBV15 to TRBJ2-2; TRBD2 might be the D (5 bases). Germline CDR1 LNHNV, CDR2 YYDKDF (reference sequence). V lost 1 base, J lost 0 bases, and 6 bases lay in between. The CDR3 sequence is 15 residues long. The CDR3 is CATSRGTANTGELFF. The CDR3 bases are TGTGCCACCAGCAGAGGGACTGCGAACACCGGGGAGCTGTTTTTT. Complete variable domain (other parts from reference TRBV15 and TRBJ2-2): DAMVIQNPRYQVTQFGKPVTLSCSQTLNHNVMYWYQQKSSQAPKLLFHYYDKDFNNEADTPDNFQSRRPNTSFCFLDIRSPGLGDTAMYLCATSRGTANTGELFFGEGSRLTVL.

This clone was detected only once. The chain links TRBV7-3 to TRBJ2-1, with D perhaps TRBD1 (6 bases). Germline-derived CDR1 and CDR2 are SGHTA and FQGTGA. Trimming shortened V by 6 bases and J by 0 bases, and 18 bases separated the two germline ends. This CDR3 has 17 residues. Here the CDR3 reads CASSPRWGRYSYNEQFF. The CDR3 DNA reads as TGTGCCAGCAGTCCCCGGTGGGGGCGATACTCCTACAATGAGCAGTTCTTC. Looking up the rest from reference TRBV7-3 and TRBJ2-1 gives the full variable domain: GAGVSQTPSNKVTEKGKYVELRCDPISGHTALYWYRQSLGQGPEFLIYFQGTGAADDSGLPNDRFFAVRPEGSVSTLKIQRTERGDSAVYLCASSPRWGRYSYNEQFFGPGTRLTVL.

This rearrangement joins TRBV10-3 to TRBJ2-3; 10 nucleotides line up with TRBD1. The CDR3 extends over 14 amino acids. V dropped 5 bases and J dropped 4; count of bases not matched to a gene: 3. Germline V lookup: CDR1 ENHRY, CDR2 SYGVKD. The CDR3 DNA follows: TGTGCCATCAGTAAGGACAGGGGGGCAGATACGCAGTATTTT. It encodes CAISKDRGADTQYF.

The chain carries TRBV5-1 and TRBJ1-6; possible D gene TRBD1, 6 bases. Trimming shortened V by 5 bases and J by 4 bases, and 13 bases separated the two germline ends. Germline values: CDR1 SGHRS, CDR2 YFSETQ. The CDR3 contains 15 residues. CDR3 amino acids: CASRPGVRYNSPLHF. The DNA for the CDR3 is TGCGCCAGCAGACCAGGGGTGAGATATAATTCACCCCTCCACTTT.

V and J are TRBV11-3 and TRBJ2-5; tentatively, D is TRBD2 (6 bases). V was clipped by 5 bases and J by 4 bases, with 11 bases between them. Germline CDR1 is SGHNT and CDR2 is YENEEA. The CDR3 consists of 13 residues. For the CDR3, the DNA is TGTGCCAGCAGCCGGGACTCCTTAGAGACCCAGTACTTC. Amino acid sequence: CASSRDSLETQYF.

This clone was picked up one time. The genes are TRBV5-1 and TRBJ1-5; the D is unclear. The CDR3 is made up of 15 amino acids. Trimming took 4 bases from V and 6 from J, leaving 17 bases between them. Germline assignment: CDR1 SGHRS and CDR2 YFSETQ. The CDR3 DNA is TGCGCCAGCAGCCCACTAGGTGATACGGGTCAGCCCCAGCATTTT. Its translation is CASSPLGDTGQPQHF.

This clone was recorded a few times. V usage is TRBV10-2 and J usage is TRBJ2-7; 7 nucleotides match TRBD1. The CDR3 runs to 15 residues. The V gene end was trimmed by 6 bases and the J gene end by 4 bases; junction bases not matched to a gene: 12. CDR1 is WSHSY, CDR2 SAAADI, per germline. The CDR3 DNA is TGCGCCAGCAGGACTGGGGGACAGAAGGTTTACGAGCAGTACTTC. Translated, it gives CASRTGGQKVYEQYF.

This clone was picked up one time. The V gene is TRBV2, the J gene TRBJ2-1; 11 nucleotides agree with TRBD2. Germline CDR1 is SNHLY and CDR2 is FYNNEI. V lost 10 bases and J lost 9; bases outside the gene matches: 14. The CDR3 loop spans 15 amino acids. The CDR3 sequence is CATTSDSGGASEQFF. The DNA for the CDR3 is TGTGCCACCACCTCTGATAGCGGGGGGGCCAGTGAGCAGTTCTTC.

J is TRBJ1-5 and V is TRBV30; no reliable D call. The CDR3 is made up of 13 amino acids. Germline V gene lookup returns CDR1 GTSNPN and CDR2 SVGIG (reference sequence). Deletions cut 2 bases from V and 4 bases from J, with 9 bases between. CDR3 nucleotides: TGTGCCTGGAGTCCGGACTCTAATCAGCCCCAGCATTTT. This translates into CAWSPDSNQPQHF. Using reference TRBV30 and TRBJ1-5 for the parts outside the CDR3, the full variable domain is SQTIHQWPATLVQPVGSPLSLECTVEGTSNPNLYWYRQAAGRGLQLLFYSVGIGQISSEVPQNLSASRPQDRQFILSSKKLLLSDSGFYLCAWSPDSNQPQHFGDGTRLSIL.

The chain combines TRBV6-6 with TRBJ1-4, with 8 bases matching TRBD1. Germline V gene sequence: CDR1 MNHNY, CDR2 SVGAGI (reference sequence). The CDR3 has 14 amino acids. V lost 6 bases, J lost 8 bases, and 8 bases stayed unmatched. CDR3 region: CASSRDRGREKLFF. Written as DNA, the CDR3 is TGTGCCAGCAGCCGAGACAGGGGTCGAGAAAAACTGTTTTTT.

The DNA for the CDR3 is TGCGCCAGCAGCTTGGGGGGGCCCCAAGAGACCCAGTACTTC. Translating it yields CASSLGGPQETQYF. J is TRBJ2-5 and V is TRBV5-1; D perhaps matches TRBD1 (6 bases). Germline V gene lookup returns CDR1 SGHRS and CDR2 YFSETQ. Trimming shortened V by 0 bases and J by 1 base, and 7 bases separated the two germline ends. This CDR3 is built from 14 residues.

The chain carries TRBV18 and TRBJ2-5; TRBD2 aligns across 7 bases. Looked up from germline, CDR1 is KGHSH and CDR2 is LQKENI. V lost 1 base to trimming and J lost 5 bases; unmatched junction nucleotides: 1. The CDR3 is 13 residues long. The CDR3 sequence: CASSPRSGETQYF. CDR3 DNA: TGTGCCAGCTCACCACGTAGCGGGGAGACCCAGTACTTC.

This chain links TRBV6-5 with TRBJ2-7; 11 bases map to TRBD1. The CDR3 contains 14 residues. Germline trimming cut 6 bases from V and 3 bases from J; bases unmatched to any gene: 4. CDR1 is MNHEY, CDR2 SVGAGI, per germline. Here the CDR3 DNA reads TGTGCCAGCAGCCGGGGGACAGGGGGCTACGAGCAGTACTTC. The encoded protein is CASSRGTGGYEQYF.

J is TRBJ2-3 and V is TRBV9; tentative D call: TRBD1 (6 bases). V was clipped by 1 base and J by 8 bases, with 14 bases between them. Germline values: CDR1 SGDLS, CDR2 YYNGEE. The CDR3 runs 14 residues. The CDR3 sequence: CASSVHAEGGTQYF. In nucleotides, the CDR3 is TGTGCCAGCAGCGTACATGCCGAAGGGGGTACGCAGTATTTT.

This clone was observed a handful of times. The V and J genes are TRBV2 and TRBJ2-3, with a weak D call TRBD2 (5 bases). The ends were cut back, 1 base at V and 1 base at J, with 9 bases in the middle. There are 15 residues in the CDR3. The germline V gene encodes CDR1 SNHLY and CDR2 FYNNEI. The CDR3 coding sequence is TGTGCCAGCAGTGAAGGACTACCTCGCACAGATACGCAGTATTTT. This encodes CASSEGLPRTDTQYF.

The chain uses TRBV5-3 and TRBJ1-5; weak D call: TRBD1 (5 bases). TRBV5-3 is an ORF; its function is uncertain. There are 16 residues in the CDR3. The germline V and J ends were trimmed by 4 bases and 2 bases, with 16 bases remaining between them. The CDR3 DNA follows: TGTGCCAGAAGCCTATGGACCCCCAGGGGCAATCAGCCCCAGCATTTT. Encoded protein: CARSLWTPRGNQPQHF.

The CDR3 is CASGLVLEFVGGASYEQYF. The DNA for the CDR3 is TGTGCTAGTGGTTTGGTACTGGAATTTGTCGGGGGAGCCAGCTACGAGCAGTACTTC. The chain is built from TRBV12-5 and TRBJ2-7; the D gene is possibly TRBD2 (6 bases). Trimming shortened V by 0 bases and J by 3 bases, and 24 bases separated the two germline ends. Germline V lookup: CDR1 LGHNT, CDR2 FRNRAP. The CDR3 has 19 residues.

The rearrangement links TRBV19 to TRBJ1-1, with D unresolved. The V gene lost 2 bases and the J gene lost 0 bases, with 4 bases spanning the gap. In germline, CDR1 is LNHDA, CDR2 SQIVND (reference sequence). The CDR3 totals 13 residues. CDR3 in DNA: TGTGCCAGTAGTATAACAATGAACACTGAAGCTTTCTTT. The encoded protein is CASSITMNTEAFF.

This clone was picked up one time. The chain couples TRBV5-8 to TRBJ2-7, with 8 bases aligning to TRBD2. CDR1 and CDR2 from the germline V gene are SGHTS and YDEGEE. This CDR3 has 16 amino acids. Unmatched junction bases numbered 5, after V lost 0 bases and J lost 0 bases. CDR3 sequence reads: CASSLARGGASYEQYF. CDR3 bases: TGTGCCAGCAGCTTGGCCCGGGGGGGAGCCTCCTACGAGCAGTACTTC.

The chain links TRBV19 to TRBJ2-6; the D is unclear. The CDR3 is 17 residues long. V shed 6 bases and J shed 0 bases, with 15 bases lying between them. Germline V CDR1 and CDR2: LNHDA, SQIVND (reference sequence). The DNA for the CDR3 is TGTGCCAGTAGGCTTGGCAGCCAGCCCTCTGGGGCCAACGTCCTGACTTTC. It encodes CASRLGSQPSGANVLTF.

This clone was counted a single time. The chain uses TRBV7-9 and TRBJ1-1; 8 bases line up with TRBD1. The V and J ends lost 5 bases and 4 bases, in that order; junction bases with no gene match: 6. The CDR3 spans 14 residues. Looked up from germline, CDR1 is SEHNR and CDR2 is FQNEAQ (reference sequence). CDR3 DNA: TGTGCCAGCAGCACACAGGGGGGGATCACTGAAGCTTTCTTT. Its translation: CASSTQGGITEAFF.

This chain links TRBV19 with TRBJ1-5; 9 positions agree with TRBD1. This CDR3 has 16 amino acids. Germline loops: CDR1 LNHDA, CDR2 SQIVND (reference sequence). V shed 9 bases, J shed 6 bases, and the junction held 15 bases outside the gene matches. CDR3 amino acids: CASGDRATLDGQPQHF. Here the CDR3 DNA reads TGTGCCAGCGGGGACAGGGCAACCTTGGATGGTCAGCCCCAGCATTTT.

This clone occurred once. This chain connects TRBV4-2 to TRBJ1-1, with D perhaps matching TRBD1 (6 bases). V lost 4 bases and J 0 bases, leaving 12 bases between the germline ends. The CDR3 runs to 15 residues. The germline CDR1 and CDR2 sequences are LGHNA and YNFKEQ. CDR3 in DNA: TGTGCCAGCAGCCCCAGGGGATGGGTGAACACTGAAGCTTTCTTT. Its translation is CASSPRGWVNTEAFF.

The chain has TRBV6-5 and TRBJ2-7; no definite D call. The CDR3 runs to 11 residues. Per germline, CDR1 MNHEY and CDR2 SVGAGI. Deletions cut 6 bases from V and 7 bases from J, with 10 bases between. The CDR3 loop is CASRFYGEQYF. DNA for the CDR3: TGTGCCAGCAGATTCTACGGAGAGCAGTACTTC.

V gene TRBV4-2 combines with J gene TRBJ2-6; D unresolved. The CDR3 contains 17 residues. V was pared by 5 bases and J by 5 bases, with 19 bases between. Germline V gene sequence: CDR1 LGHNA, CDR2 YNFKEQ. Here the CDR3 reads CASSRIGLQSRANVLTF. The CDR3 bases are TGTGCCAGCAGCAGGATCGGGTTACAAAGTCGGGCCAACGTCCTGACTTTC.